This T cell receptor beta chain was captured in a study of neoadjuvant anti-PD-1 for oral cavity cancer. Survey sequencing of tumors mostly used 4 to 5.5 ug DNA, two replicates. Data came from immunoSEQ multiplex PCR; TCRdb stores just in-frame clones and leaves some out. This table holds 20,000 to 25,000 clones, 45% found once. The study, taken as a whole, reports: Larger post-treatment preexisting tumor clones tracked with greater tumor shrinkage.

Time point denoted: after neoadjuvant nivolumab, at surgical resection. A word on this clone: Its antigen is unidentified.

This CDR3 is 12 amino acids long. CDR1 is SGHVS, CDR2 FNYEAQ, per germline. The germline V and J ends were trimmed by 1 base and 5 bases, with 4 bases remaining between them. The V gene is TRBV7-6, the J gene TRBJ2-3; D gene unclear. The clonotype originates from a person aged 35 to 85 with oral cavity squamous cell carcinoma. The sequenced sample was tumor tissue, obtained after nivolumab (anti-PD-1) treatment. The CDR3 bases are TGTGCCAGCAGCTTAGGGATAGATACGCAGTATTTT. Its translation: CASSLGIDTQYF.